This TCR beta chain was observed in a study of CD8 T cells in ankylosing spondylitis. V lost 0 bases, J lost 6 bases, and 9 bases lay in between. Germline V lookup: CDR1 SEHNR, CDR2 FQNEAQ (reference sequence). The CDR3 spans 14 residues. Study-wide results and caveats: Significant enrichment of disease-linked clones was reported in matched ankylosing spondylitis synovial fluid. A TCR beta motif made of 7 to 9 highly homologous variants seemed typical of ankylosing spondylitis blood.

This clonotype has more than one count but fewer than ten. Its specificity is unknown. The authors made TCR beta libraries by quantitative 5'-RACE with molecular barcodes. Using its own MiXCR run on the 5' RACE reads, TCRdb lists one record per CDR3 protein. The sample carries about 220,000 distinct CDR3 sequences, 5.5% to 7.5% recorded once. The chain recombines TRBV7-9 with TRBJ1-5, with D possibly being TRBD1 (6 bases). The sequencing input was blood, either unsorted or a sorted T cell fraction (not recorded which). The sequence derives from a male donor with ankylosing spondylitis. The CDR3 DNA follows: TGTGCCAGCAGCTTAGCGGGGGCTGCTCAGCCCCAGCATTTT. It yields the protein CASSLAGAAQPQHF.